The 17 T cell receptor beta chains presented below share a single source sample, sequenced in a study of CD8+CD57+ T cells in acquired aplastic anemia. Genomic DNA constituted the template upon which TCR beta VDJ and CDR3 profiling was performed. TCRdb re-called the reads with MiXCR, one entry per CDR3 protein. The sample has 200,000 or so distinct CDR3 sequences, 64% seen once; the top ten hold just over 45%. Sequenced input: sorted CD4+, CD8+, or CD8+CD57+ T cells (not recorded which) from PBMCs. The source of these receptors is a human donor with severe aplastic anemia or a healthy control (not recorded which).

The table lists this clonotype with a few counts. The chain recombines TRBV7-8 with TRBJ1-2; TRBD1 matches 7 bases. Germline-derived CDR1 and CDR2 are SGHVS and FQNEAQ. Unmatched junction bases numbered 6, after V lost 5 bases and J lost 0 bases. This CDR3 is built from 15 residues. The CDR3 sequence: CASSVGTEPNYGYTF. The CDR3 DNA follows: TGTGCCAGCAGCGTGGGGACAGAGCCTAACTATGGCTACACCTTC.

V is TRBV19 and J is TRBJ2-7; 8 bases are shared with TRBD1. CDR3 size: 14 residues. V dropped 5 bases and J dropped 3; count of bases not matched to a gene: 6. From germline, CDR1 is LNHDA and CDR2 SQIVND (reference sequence). In DNA form, the CDR3 reads TGTGCCAGTAGTGAGGGACAGGAGGACTACGAGCAGTACTTC. Encoded protein: CASSEGQEDYEQYF.

There are a few counts of this clonotype. V and J are TRBV15 and TRBJ2-3; the match to TRBD2 covers 7 bases. Germline loops: CDR1 LNHNV, CDR2 YYDKDF (reference sequence). V lost 0 bases and J lost 14; bases outside the gene matches: 5. The CDR3 totals 12 residues. The CDR3 nucleotides read TGTGCCACCAGCAGAGACGGGGGGATTCGGTATTTT. It yields the protein CATSRDGGIRYF.

V usage is TRBV10-1 and J usage is TRBJ1-5, with a tentative D call TRBD1 (5 bases). Germline V gene sequence: CDR1 WNHNN, CDR2 SYGVQD (reference sequence). The CDR3 is 15 amino acids. Trimming pared 6 bases from V and 0 bases from J, leaving 12 bases between. Here the CDR3 reads CASSQGRNSNQPQHF. The CDR3, as DNA: TGCGCCAGCAGCCAGGGACGTAATAGCAATCAGCCCCAGCATTTT.

The chain is built from TRBV15 and TRBJ2-5; 9 nucleotides agree with TRBD2. Trimming at V came to 8 bases and at J to 1 base, leaving 5 bases not matched to a gene. This CDR3 has 14 amino acids. Germline lookup yields CDR1 LNHNV and CDR2 YYDKDF (reference sequence). CDR3 nucleotides: TGTGCCACCTCGGAGACTAGCGGCCAAGAGACCCAGTACTTC. Amino acid sequence: CATSETSGQETQYF.

Regarding this clonotype: Germline and junction disagree at one end, which may indicate a read error. The chain couples TRBV6-6 to TRBJ1-1; 10 bases fit TRBD1. The CDR3 spans 17 residues. CDR1 and CDR2 from the germline V gene are MNHNY and SVGAGI (reference sequence). CDR3 loop: CASSYAGQGSMDTEAFF. CDR3 nucleotide sequence: TGTGCCAGCAGTTACGCGGGACAGGGGTCGATGGACACCGAAGCTTTCTTT.

The rearrangement uses TRBV29-1 and TRBJ2-7; D uncertain. Germline V gene data show CDR1 as SQVTM and CDR2 as ANQGSEA. The V end was cut by 1 base, the J end by 3 bases, with 19 bases between. This CDR3 comprises 16 residues. CDR3 coding DNA: TGCAGCGTTGAAGGTGGCAGCCCCGGGCCCAACTACGAGCAGTACTTC. Its translation: CSVEGGSPGPNYEQYF.

V usage is TRBV5-1 and J usage is TRBJ2-2; possible D gene TRBD2, 6 bases. There are 16 residues in the CDR3. CDR1 SGHRS and CDR2 YFSETQ come from the germline V gene. V was trimmed by 4 bases and J by 3 bases, leaving 16 bases between them. The CDR3 DNA follows: TGCGCCAGCAGCGGCGGGGTACTAGCTGACACCGGGGAGCTGTTTTTT. It specifies CASSGGVLADTGELFF.

V usage is TRBV5-1 and J usage is TRBJ2-2, with 7 nucleotides matching TRBD2. The CDR3 runs 15 residues. The junction had 7 bases not matched to a gene; V was cut back by 4 bases and J by 4 bases. The V gene's germline CDR1 is SGHRS and CDR2 YFSETQ. The CDR3 region has the DNA TGCGCCAGCAGCAGCAGCGGGATTCTCACCGGGGAGCTGTTTTTT. Protein sequence: CASSSSGILTGELFF.

The chain is built from TRBV12-3 or TRBV12-4 and TRBJ1-1; possible D gene TRBD1, 6 bases. The CDR3 extends over 16 amino acids. V was pared by 2 bases and J by 0 bases, with 13 bases between. This CDR3 reads CASSLILGQLNTEAFF. CDR3 in DNA: TGTGCCAGCAGTTTAATCCTAGGACAGCTGAACACTGAAGCTTTCTTT.

In DNA form, the CDR3 reads TGCAGTGCTAGTAAAAGCGGGGGAGCAGCAGATACGCAGTATTTT. It translates to CSASKSGGAADTQYF. This sequence joins TRBV20-1 and TRBJ2-3; 8 nucleotides align to TRBD2. V shed 3 bases, J shed 4 bases, and the junction held 9 bases outside the gene matches. CDR3 length: 15 amino acids. The germline CDR1 and CDR2 sequences are DFQATT and SNEGSKA (reference sequence).

The V and J genes are TRBV2 and TRBJ1-4; D not certain. Between the trimmed V and J ends, which lost 5 bases and 5 bases, there was a span of 12 bases. CDR1 is SNHLY, CDR2 FYNNEI, per germline. This CDR3 contains 14 residues. The CDR3 DNA reads as TGTGCCAGCAGTAGCACTACTGGGAATGAAAAACTGTTTTTT. It encodes CASSSTTGNEKLFF.

The chain combines TRBV5-5 with TRBJ1-2; the match to TRBD1 covers 9 bases. Germline V CDR1 and CDR2: SGHKS, YYEKEE (reference sequence). Germline trimming cut 4 bases from V and 7 bases from J; bases unmatched to any gene: 8. The CDR3 runs 14 residues. Here the CDR3 DNA reads TGTGCCAGCAGCCCCCTCGACAGGGGGGTTGGCTACACCTTC. Its protein product is CASSPLDRGVGYTF.

The chain carries TRBV9 and TRBJ2-1; 12 bases line up with TRBD1. Trimming cost V 4 bases and J 7 bases; bases outside gene matches: 9. The germline V gene has CDR1 SGDLS and CDR2 YYNGEE. CDR3 length: 16 residues. The CDR3 nucleotides are TGTGCCAGCAGCCGGCCGGGACAGGGGGCGACGAATGAGCAGTTCTTC. Translated: CASSRPGQGATNEQFF.

This chain uses TRBV7-3 with TRBJ2-5; a possible D gene is TRBD1 (6 bases). CDR3 length: 14 amino acids. Germline CDR1 SGHTA, CDR2 FQGTGA. Trimming took 5 bases from V and 1 from J, leaving 11 bases between them. CDR3 in amino acids: CASSDTGTQETQYF. CDR3 in DNA: TGTGCCAGCAGCGATACAGGGACCCAAGAGACCCAGTACTTC.

The V call is TRBV20-1, the J call TRBJ1-4; TRBD1 might be the D (5 bases). The CDR3 spans 13 residues. Trimming took 4 bases from V and 8 from J, leaving 14 bases between them. Per germline, CDR1 DFQATT and CDR2 SNEGSKA (reference sequence). The CDR3 loop reads CSATRGKREKLFF. CDR3 sequence (DNA): TGCAGTGCTACCCGGGGCAAGAGGGAAAAACTGTTTTTT.

This clonotype was counted many times. This chain links TRBV9 with TRBJ2-1; TRBD2 is a possible D gene (7 bases). The CDR3 extends over 14 amino acids. Germline V gives CDR1 SGDLS, CDR2 YYNGEE. V gave up 0 bases and J gave up 7 bases, with 11 bases separating them. CDR3 in DNA: TGTGCCAGCAGCGTAGAGGGGGGGCCAAATGAGCAGTTCTTC. Amino acid sequence: CASSVEGGPNEQFF.